This T cell receptor beta chain was documented in a study of cytomegalovirus exposure and HLA in healthy donors. Study findings and constraints: The listing of 150 to 200 TCR beta chains classed them as cytomegalovirus-associated. Specificity of a few CMV-associated chains for CMV antigens was verified in vitro. Reports credit the classifier with highly specific, highly sensitive diagnosis of cytomegalovirus status.

Assay used: immunoSEQ multiplex PCR; TCRdb lists only in-frame clones, some missing. The table includes 130,000 to 150,000 clones, around nine tenths detected once. These donors were members of the roughly 120-subject validation cohort, a group separate from the roughly 670-subject first cohort. Comment on this clone: Its antigen remains unidentified.

Germline V lookup: CDR1 GTSNPN, CDR2 SVGIG (reference sequence). The V end lost 5 bases, the J end lost 9 bases, and 19 bases lay between the germline ends. This CDR3 is built from 13 residues. The sequence derives from a woman younger than 30 in good health and CMV-seropositive. What was sequenced was PBMCs. V gene TRBV30 combines with J gene TRBJ2-5, with TRBD2 as a possible D gene (6 bases). CDR3 coding DNA: TGTGCCTGGGGGGGGACGGGCCGTGGGTCCCAGTACTTC. It encodes CAWGGTGRGSQYF.